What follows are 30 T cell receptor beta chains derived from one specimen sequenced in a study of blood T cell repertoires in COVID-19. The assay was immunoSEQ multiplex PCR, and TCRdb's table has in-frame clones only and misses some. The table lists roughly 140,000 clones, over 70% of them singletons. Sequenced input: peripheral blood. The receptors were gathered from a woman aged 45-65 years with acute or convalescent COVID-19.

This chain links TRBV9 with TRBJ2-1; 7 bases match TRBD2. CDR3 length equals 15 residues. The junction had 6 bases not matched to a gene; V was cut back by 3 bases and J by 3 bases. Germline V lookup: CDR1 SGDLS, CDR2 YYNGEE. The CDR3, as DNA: TGTGCCAGCAGCGACCTAGCGGAACTCTACAATGAGCAGTTCTTC. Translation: CASSDLAELYNEQFF.

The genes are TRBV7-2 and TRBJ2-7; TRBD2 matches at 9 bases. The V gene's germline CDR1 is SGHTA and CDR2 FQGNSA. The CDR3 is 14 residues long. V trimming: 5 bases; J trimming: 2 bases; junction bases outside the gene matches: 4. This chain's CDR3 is CASSPSGAPYEQYF. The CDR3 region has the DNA TGTGCCAGCAGCCCTAGCGGGGCCCCCTACGAGCAGTACTTC. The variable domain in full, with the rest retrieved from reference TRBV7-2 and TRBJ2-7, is GAGVSQSPSNKVTEKGKDVELRCDPISGHTALYWYRQSLGQGLEFLIYFQGNSAPDKSGLPSDRFSAERTGGSVSTLTIQRTQQEDSAVYLCASSPSGAPYEQYFGPGTRLTVT.

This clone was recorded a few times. In DNA form, the CDR3 reads TGTGCCAGCAGTGAAGAGGGGGGGGACCCCGCTTTTAATGAGCAGTTCTTC. Amino acids: CASSEEGGDPAFNEQFF. V gene TRBV6-1 combines with J gene TRBJ2-1, with D perhaps matching TRBD2 (7 bases). The V end was cut by 1 base, the J end by 7 bases, with 20 bases between. The CDR3 totals 17 residues. Germline V CDR1 and CDR2: MNHNS, SASEGT.

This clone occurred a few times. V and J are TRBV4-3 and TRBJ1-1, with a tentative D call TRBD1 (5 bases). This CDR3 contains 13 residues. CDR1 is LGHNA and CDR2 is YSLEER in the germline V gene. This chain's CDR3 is CTARRGWGTEAFF. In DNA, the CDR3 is TGCACCGCGCGTCGGGGGTGGGGCACTGAAGCTTTCTTT.

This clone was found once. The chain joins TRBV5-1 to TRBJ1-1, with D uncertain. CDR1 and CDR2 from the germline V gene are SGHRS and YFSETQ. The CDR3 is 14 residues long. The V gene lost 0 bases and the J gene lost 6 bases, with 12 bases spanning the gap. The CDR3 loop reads CASSLAGSSPEAFF. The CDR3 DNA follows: TGCGCCAGCAGCTTGGCCGGGAGTTCGCCTGAAGCTTTCTTT.

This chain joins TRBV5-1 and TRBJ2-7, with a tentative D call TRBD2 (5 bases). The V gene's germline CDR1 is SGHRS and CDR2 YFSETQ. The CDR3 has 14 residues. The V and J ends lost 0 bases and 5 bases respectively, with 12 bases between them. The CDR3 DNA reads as TGCGCCAGCAGCTTGGGAGGGCCAGTTGACGAGCAGTACTTC. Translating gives CASSLGGPVDEQYF.

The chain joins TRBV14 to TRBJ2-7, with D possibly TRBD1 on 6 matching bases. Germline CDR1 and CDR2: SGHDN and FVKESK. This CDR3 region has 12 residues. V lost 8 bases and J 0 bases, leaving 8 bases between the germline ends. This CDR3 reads CASQGFSYEQYF. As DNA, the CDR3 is TGTGCCAGCCAGGGGTTCTCCTACGAGCAGTACTTC.

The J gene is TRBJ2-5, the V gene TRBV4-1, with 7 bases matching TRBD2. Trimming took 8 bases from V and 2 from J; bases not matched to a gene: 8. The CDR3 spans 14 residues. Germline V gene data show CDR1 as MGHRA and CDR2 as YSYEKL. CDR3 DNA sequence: TGCGCCAGCTCTAACCTAGCGGTTCAAGAGACCCAGTACTTC. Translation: CASSNLAVQETQYF.

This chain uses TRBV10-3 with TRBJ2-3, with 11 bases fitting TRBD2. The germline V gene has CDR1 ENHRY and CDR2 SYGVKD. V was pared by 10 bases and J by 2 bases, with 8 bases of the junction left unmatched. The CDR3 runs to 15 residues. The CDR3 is CATKGLAENTDTQYF. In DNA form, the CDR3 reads TGTGCCACCAAGGGACTAGCGGAAAACACAGATACGCAGTATTTT.

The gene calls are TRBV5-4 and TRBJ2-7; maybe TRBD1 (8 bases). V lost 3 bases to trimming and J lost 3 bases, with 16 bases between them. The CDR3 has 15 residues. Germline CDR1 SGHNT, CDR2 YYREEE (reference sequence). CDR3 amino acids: CASSSEQGGDYEQYF. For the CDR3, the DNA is TGTGCCAGCAGCTCGGAACAGGGGGGGGACTACGAGCAGTACTTC.

CDR3 loop: CASSLTNTEAFF. The CDR3 DNA sequence: TGCGCCAGCAGCTTGACAAACACTGAAGCTTTCTTT. The V gene is TRBV5-1, the J gene TRBJ1-1; D call uncertain. The CDR3 totals 12 residues. V was pared by 1 base and J by 2 bases, with 3 bases between. The V gene's germline CDR1 is SGHRS and CDR2 YFSETQ.

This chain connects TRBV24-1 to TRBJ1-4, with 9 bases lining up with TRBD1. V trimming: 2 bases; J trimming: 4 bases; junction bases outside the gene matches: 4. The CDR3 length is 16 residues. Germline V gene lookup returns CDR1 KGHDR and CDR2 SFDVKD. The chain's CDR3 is CATSDSGQGYNEKLFF. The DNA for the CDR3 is TGTGCCACCAGTGATTCAGGACAGGGGTATAATGAAAAACTGTTTTTT.

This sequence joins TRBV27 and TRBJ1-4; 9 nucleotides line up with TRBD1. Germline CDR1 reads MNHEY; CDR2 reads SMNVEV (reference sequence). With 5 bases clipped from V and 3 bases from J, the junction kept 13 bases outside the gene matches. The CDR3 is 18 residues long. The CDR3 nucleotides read TGTGCCAGCAGTCCAACCTCGAACCGGGACAGGGCTAATGAAAAACTGTTTTTT. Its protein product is CASSPTSNRDRANEKLFF.

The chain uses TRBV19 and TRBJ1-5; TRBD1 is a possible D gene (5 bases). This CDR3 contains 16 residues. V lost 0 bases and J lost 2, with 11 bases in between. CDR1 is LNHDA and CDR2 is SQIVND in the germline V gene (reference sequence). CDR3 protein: CASSIEEGEGNQPQHF. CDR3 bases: TGTGCCAGTAGTATAGAGGAAGGGGAGGGCAATCAGCCCCAGCATTTT.

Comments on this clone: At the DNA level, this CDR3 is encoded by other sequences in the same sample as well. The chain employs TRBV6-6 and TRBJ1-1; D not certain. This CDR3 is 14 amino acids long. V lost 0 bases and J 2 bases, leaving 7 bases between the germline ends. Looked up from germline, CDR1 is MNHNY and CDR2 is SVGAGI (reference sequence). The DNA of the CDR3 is TGTGCCAGCAGTTACTCTGAGGGCAACACTGAAGCTTTCTTT. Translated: CASSYSEGNTEAFF.

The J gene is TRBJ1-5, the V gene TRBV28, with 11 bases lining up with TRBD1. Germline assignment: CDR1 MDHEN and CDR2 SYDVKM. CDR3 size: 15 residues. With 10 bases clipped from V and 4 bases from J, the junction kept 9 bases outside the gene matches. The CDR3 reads CAILGGQGGNQPQHF. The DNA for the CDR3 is TGTGCCATCCTGGGGGGACAGGGGGGTAATCAGCCCCAGCATTTT.

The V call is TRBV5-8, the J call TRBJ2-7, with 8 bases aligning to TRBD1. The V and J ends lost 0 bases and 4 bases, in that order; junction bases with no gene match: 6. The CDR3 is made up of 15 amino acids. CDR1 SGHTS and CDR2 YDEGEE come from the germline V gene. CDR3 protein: CASSLETGAVYEQYF. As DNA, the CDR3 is TGTGCCAGCAGCTTGGAGACAGGGGCGGTTTACGAGCAGTACTTC. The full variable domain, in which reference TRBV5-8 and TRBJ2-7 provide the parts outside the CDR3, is EAGVTQSPTHLIKTRGQQATLRCSPISGHTSVYWYQQALGLGLQFLLWYDEGEERNRGNFPPRFSGRQFPNYSSELNVNALELEDSALYLCASSLETGAVYEQYFGPGTRLTVT.

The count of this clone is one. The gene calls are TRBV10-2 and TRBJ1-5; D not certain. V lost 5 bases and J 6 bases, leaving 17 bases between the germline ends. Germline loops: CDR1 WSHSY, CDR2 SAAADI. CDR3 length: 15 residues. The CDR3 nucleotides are TGCGCCAGCAGTACAATAGAGGGATCTGGTCAGCCCCAGCATTTT. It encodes CASSTIEGSGQPQHF.

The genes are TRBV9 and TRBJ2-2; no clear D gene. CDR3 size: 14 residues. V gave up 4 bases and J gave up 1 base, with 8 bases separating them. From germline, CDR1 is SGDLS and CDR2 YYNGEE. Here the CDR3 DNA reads TGTGCCAGCAGCATTAACAGGAACACCGGGGAGCTGTTTTTT. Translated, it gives CASSINRNTGELFF.

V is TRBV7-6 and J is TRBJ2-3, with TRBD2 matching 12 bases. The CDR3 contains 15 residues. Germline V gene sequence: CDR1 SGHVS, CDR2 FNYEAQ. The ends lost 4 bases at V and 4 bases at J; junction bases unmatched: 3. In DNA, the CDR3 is TGTGCCAGCAGCTCGACTAGCGGGGGTTCAGATACGCAGTATTTT. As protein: CASSSTSGGSDTQYF.

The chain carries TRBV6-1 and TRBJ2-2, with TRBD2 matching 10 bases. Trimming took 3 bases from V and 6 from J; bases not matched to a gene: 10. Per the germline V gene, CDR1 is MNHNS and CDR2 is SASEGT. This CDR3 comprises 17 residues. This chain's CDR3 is CASSDLGGLAGAGELFF. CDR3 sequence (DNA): TGTGCCAGCAGTGATTTGGGGGGGCTAGCGGGAGCCGGGGAGCTGTTTTTT.

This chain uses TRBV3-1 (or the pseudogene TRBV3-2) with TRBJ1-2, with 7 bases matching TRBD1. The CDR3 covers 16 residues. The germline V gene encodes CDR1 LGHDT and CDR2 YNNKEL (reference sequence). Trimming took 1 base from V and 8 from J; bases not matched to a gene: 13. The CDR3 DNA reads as TGTGCCAGCAGCCAAGGTTCGACAGGGTCGCTGTCGGGCTACACCTTC. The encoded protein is CASSQGSTGSLSGYTF.

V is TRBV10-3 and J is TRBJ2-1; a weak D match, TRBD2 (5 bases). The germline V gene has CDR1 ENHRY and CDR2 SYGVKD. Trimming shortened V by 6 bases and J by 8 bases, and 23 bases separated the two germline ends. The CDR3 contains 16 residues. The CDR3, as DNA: TGTGCCATCAGACCAACTGGTGGCGCCCCCGGGGATGAGCAGTTCTTC. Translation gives CAIRPTGGAPGDEQFF.

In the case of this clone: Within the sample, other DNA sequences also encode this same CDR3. The CDR3 protein is CASSAPGGYSNQPQHF. The CDR3 DNA sequence: TGTGCCAGCAGTGCGCCAGGGGGTTATAGCAATCAGCCCCAGCATTTT. The rearrangement joins TRBV6-1 to TRBJ1-5; the match to TRBD1 covers 7 bases. Germline V CDR1 and CDR2: MNHNS, SASEGT. The CDR3 consists of 16 residues. The ends lost 4 bases at V and 0 bases at J; junction bases unmatched: 6.

CDR3 region: CASSLNSGRETQYF. CDR3 DNA sequence: TGTGCCAGCAGCTTAAACAGCGGCCGAGAGACCCAGTACTTC. The rearrangement joins TRBV7-8 to TRBJ2-5; D is perhaps TRBD2 (5 bases). This CDR3 is built from 14 residues. Trimming took 2 bases from V and 4 from J, leaving 11 bases between them. Germline values: CDR1 SGHVS, CDR2 FQNEAQ.

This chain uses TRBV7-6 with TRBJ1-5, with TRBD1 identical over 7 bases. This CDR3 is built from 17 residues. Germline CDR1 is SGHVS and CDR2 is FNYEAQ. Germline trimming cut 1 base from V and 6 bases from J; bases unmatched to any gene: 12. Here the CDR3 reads CASSLGGEQGNSQPQHF. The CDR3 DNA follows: TGTGCCAGCAGCTTAGGGGGGGAACAGGGGAACAGTCAGCCCCAGCATTTT.

CDR3 region: CASSPTGDPTKEQFF. CDR3 in DNA: TGTGCCAGCAGCCCGACAGGGGATCCCACAAAGGAGCAGTTCTTC. The chain combines TRBV9 with TRBJ2-1, with 8 bases fitting TRBD1. From germline, CDR1 is SGDLS and CDR2 YYNGEE. The CDR3 covers 15 residues. The V and J ends lost 4 bases and 10 bases, in that order; junction bases with no gene match: 13.

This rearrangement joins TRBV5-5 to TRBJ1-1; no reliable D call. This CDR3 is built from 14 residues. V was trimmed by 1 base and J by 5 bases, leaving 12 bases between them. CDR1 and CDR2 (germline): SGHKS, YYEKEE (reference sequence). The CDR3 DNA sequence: TGTGCCAGCAGCTTGATGGAGGGAGGGACTGAAGCTTTCTTT. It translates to CASSLMEGGTEAFF.

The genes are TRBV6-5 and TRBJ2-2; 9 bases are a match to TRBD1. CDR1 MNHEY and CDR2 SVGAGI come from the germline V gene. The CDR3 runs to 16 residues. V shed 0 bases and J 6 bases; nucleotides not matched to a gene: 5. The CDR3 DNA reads TGTGCCAGCAGTTACTCAAGACAGGGGGACGCCGGGGAGCTGTTTTTT. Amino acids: CASSYSRQGDAGELFF.

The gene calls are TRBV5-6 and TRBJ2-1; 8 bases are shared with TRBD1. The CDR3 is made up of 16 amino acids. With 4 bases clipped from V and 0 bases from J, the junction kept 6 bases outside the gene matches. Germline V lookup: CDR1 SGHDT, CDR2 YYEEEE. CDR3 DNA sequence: TGTGCCAGCAGCCCCGTTACAGGGGGCTCCTACAATGAGCAGTTCTTC. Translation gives CASSPVTGGSYNEQFF.